The present TCR beta chain was sequenced within a study of preoperative IRX-2 immunotherapy in early breast cancer. V gave up 3 bases and J gave up 3 bases; unmatched junction bases: 7. CDR3 length equals 15 residues. Germline assignment: CDR1 SGHRS and CDR2 YFSETQ. The treatment: preoperative locoregional IRX-2 cytokine immunotherapy. Patients received preoperative, locoregional IRX-2 cytokine immunotherapy in a phase Ib study. Libraries were prepared by immunoSEQ multiplex PCR; TCRdb keeps only in-frame clonotypes and omits some of them. The table includes roughly 57,000 clones, around 94% detected once.

This sample was gathered from a patient treated with IRX-2 immunotherapy. This TCR derives from a human donor with breast cancer. This chain links TRBV5-1 with TRBJ2-5; 8 positions agree with TRBD2. The CDR3 sequence is CASSSLAAREETQYF. In DNA, the CDR3 is TGCGCCAGCAGCTCACTAGCGGCTAGAGAAGAGACCCAGTACTTC. Full variable domain (missing parts from reference TRBV5-1 and TRBJ2-5): KAGVTQTPRYLIKTRGQQVTLSCSPISGHRSVSWYQQTPGQGLQFLFEYFSETQRNKGNFPGRFSGRQFSNSRSEMNVSTLELGDSALYLCASSSLAAREETQYFGPGTRLLVL.